This is a list of T cell receptor beta chains from one sample in a study of cytomegalovirus exposure and HLA in healthy donors. Sequencing was performed with immunoSEQ multiplex PCR; in TCRdb, only in-frame clones are kept and a portion is missing. This repertoire shows about 160,000 clones, 82% found once; its top ten account for around 0.91%. The specimen was PBMCs. These receptors all come from a girl aged 2-10 years in good health and CMV-seropositive. CDR3s include the opening cysteine and the closing phenylalanine or tryptophan. The order of the fields is CDR3 length, V gene, D gene, CDR3 protein. D genes are given only for firm matches.

length: 13
V: TRBV10-3
D: TRBD1
CDR3: CAISEQGAWEQYF

length: 15
V: TRBV6-5
D: TRBD1
CDR3: CASSPRDRINTEAFF

length: 13
V: TRBV7-9
D: TRBD1
CDR3: CASRSTGDTEAFF

length: 14
V: TRBV30
D: NA
CDR3: CAWSVGQGTYGYTF

length: 15
V: TRBV5-4
D: TRBD1
CDR3: CASSPGTGGNQPQHF

length: 14
V: TRBV30
D: NA
CDR3: CAWTQTVMNTEAFF

length: 13
V: TRBV4-1
D: NA
CDR3: CASSPAGGYGYTF

length: 16
V: TRBV30
D: NA
CDR3: CAWSPGWGRRIREQYF

length: 13
V: TRBV7-9
D: TRBD1
CDR3: CASSGDSTETQYF

length: 13
V: TRBV30
D: TRBD1
CDR3: CAWSRQGDYGYTF

length: 15
V: TRBV4-1
D: NA
CDR3: CASSHPGEKKYEQYF

length: 14
V: TRBV6-6
D: TRBD2
CDR3: CASSLAGGPGEQFF

length: 19
V: TRBV5-1
D: TRBD2
CDR3: CASSFQFGTSAPPGYEQYF

length: 14
V: TRBV5-4
D: TRBD1
CDR3: CASSFTGGTDTQYF

length: 14
V: TRBV28
D: NA
CDR3: CASSLWRVRTEAFF

length: 17
V: TRBV19
D: TRBD1
CDR3: CASSIDQGAIDYNEQFF

length: 16
V: TRBV5-4
D: TRBD2
CDR3: CASSPGTSGRRGEQYF

length: 17
V: TRBV6-1
D: TRBD2
CDR3: CASSEARTSGYQETQYF

length: 19
V: TRBV7-9
D: TRBD2
CDR3: CASSLPSRTSGRAPETQYF

length: 15
V: TRBV6-5
D: NA
CDR3: CASSASEGSGNTIYF

length: 15
V: TRBV27
D: TRBD2
CDR3: CASSLHVGRKDEQYF

length: 16
V: TRBV4-1
D: TRBD1
CDR3: CASSRRQGAGGQPQHF

length: 14
V: TRBV5-1
D: NA
CDR3: CASSLFTGMTEAFF

length: 16
V: TRBV5-1
D: TRBD2
CDR3: CASSLSTSGSYNEQFF

length: 16
V: TRBV4-1
D: TRBD1
CDR3: CASSQGTGKKHQPQHF

length: 17
V: TRBV5-1
D: TRBD2
CDR3: CASSLVTSGTSTDTQYF

length: 13
V: TRBV5-6
D: NA
CDR3: CASSLVDSETQYF

length: 18
V: TRBV7-9
D: TRBD2
CDR3: CASSLVAGGPANTGELFF

length: 17
V: TRBV30
D: TRBD2
CDR3: CAWSVRLLAGGTGELFF

length: 17
V: TRBV4-1
D: TRBD2
CDR3: CASSQEATLAGPYEQYF

length: 15
V: TRBV10-3
D: TRBD2
CDR3: CATTPTSGATYEQYF

length: 16
V: TRBV2
D: NA
CDR3: CASSSAKWGDLEGYTF

length: 19
V: TRBV7-9
D: TRBD2
CDR3: CASSLGPGVGSGSYNEQFF

length: 14
V: TRBV7-3
D: TRBD1
CDR3: CASSLTGTGGEQYF

length: 12
V: TRBV5-5
D: NA
CDR3: CASSLEVTEQYF

length: 13
V: TRBV6-4
D: NA
CDR3: CASSDSEVGELFF

length: 15
V: TRBV5-1
D: TRBD2
CDR3: CASSLAGGDTGELFF

length: 15
V: TRBV27
D: TRBD2
CDR3: CASSFSAGGFNEQFF

length: 18
V: TRBV9
D: TRBD1
CDR3: CASSHNEGQNKLNTEAFF

length: 17
V: TRBV6-1
D: NA
CDR3: CASSAPLGRGSKETQYF

length: 12
V: TRBV30
D: NA
CDR3: CAWSRQDNEQFF

length: 14
V: TRBV30
D: NA
CDR3: CAWSVGRAGREQYF

length: 16
V: TRBV5-8
D: TRBD1
CDR3: CASSWRGTGLKVTQYF

length: 15
V: TRBV5-1
D: NA
CDR3: CASSRAAGLDYEQYF

length: 15
V: TRBV18
D: TRBD1
CDR3: CASSATGGAKEKLFF

length: 14
V: TRBV7-9
D: TRBD2
CDR3: CASSSSGRVYEQYF

length: 13
V: TRBV4-2
D: NA
CDR3: CASGPTESTEAFF

length: 17
V: TRBV7-9
D: TRBD2
CDR3: CASSLAQQRELLGELFF

length: 14
V: TRBV15
D: NA
CDR3: CATSRDQGVEKLFF

length: 13
V: TRBV27
D: NA
CDR3: CASSLGRTDTQYF

length: 15
V: TRBV6-1
D: TRBD2
CDR3: CASSSLAGGPNEQFF

length: 15
V: TRBV2
D: TRBD2
CDR3: CASRQLAAPQETQYF

length: 15
V: TRBV4-1
D: TRBD2
CDR3: CASSQGLAGSGELFF

length: 15
V: TRBV5-1
D: TRBD1
CDR3: CASSLGQGSYNEQFF